The 18 T cell receptor beta chains in this list originate from one sample, sequenced in a study of CD8 T cells in Susac syndrome. cDNA came from about 0.46 to 1 ug RNA primed by random hexamers. TCRdb re-analysed the immunoSEQ multiplex PCR reads in MiXCR, keeping a single row per CDR3 protein. The sample includes some 120,000 distinct CDR3 sequences, roughly 94% of them seen just once. What was sequenced was CD4+ T cells from PBMCs. The receptors shown here come from a human donor with multiple sclerosis.

V gene TRBV15 combines with J gene TRBJ2-1; 13 positions agree with TRBD2. CDR1 LNHNV and CDR2 YYDKDF come from the germline V gene (reference sequence). The CDR3 is made up of 17 amino acids. J gave up 8 bases and V 5 bases, and 12 bases lay outside the gene matches. CDR3 DNA: TGTGCCACCAGCCCTACTAGCGGGGGGGCCTGGGGGCATGAGCAGTTCTTC. Protein: CATSPTSGGAWGHEQFF.

The genes are TRBV19 and TRBJ2-5, with D hard to call. Germline V gives CDR1 LNHDA, CDR2 SQIVND (reference sequence). The CDR3 runs 12 residues. V shed 3 bases and J shed 4 bases, with 6 bases lying between them. The CDR3 is CASSILGETQYF. The CDR3 DNA sequence: TGTGCCAGTAGTATTCTCGGAGAGACCCAGTACTTC.

This chain connects TRBV5-6 to TRBJ2-7; 8 bases fit TRBD1. CDR1 and CDR2 (germline): SGHDT, YYEEEE. The CDR3 is 17 amino acids. V lost 5 bases to trimming and J lost 3 bases; unmatched junction nucleotides: 16. CDR3 sequence: CASSLPRGDRLVYEQYF. DNA of the CDR3: TGTGCCAGCAGTCTTCCCCGTGGGGACAGGTTGGTCTACGAGCAGTACTTC.

The V gene is TRBV10-2, the J gene TRBJ1-2; D perhaps matches TRBD1 (5 bases). Deletions cut 3 bases from V and 6 bases from J, with 20 bases between. Germline V gene sequence: CDR1 WSHSY, CDR2 SAAADI. The CDR3 is 16 amino acids. The CDR3 bases are TGCGCCAGCAGTGAACGCCCAGCCGGGGGAGCCCATGGCTACACCTTC. It encodes CASSERPAGGAHGYTF.

The rearrangement links TRBV6-1 to TRBJ1-1, with D hard to call. CDR1 MNHNS and CDR2 SASEGT come from the germline V gene. CDR3 length equals 11 residues. With 0 bases removed from V and 6 bases from J, the gap between germline ends came to 2 bases. CDR3 protein: CASSEAAEAFF. The DNA of the CDR3 is TGTGCCAGCAGTGAAGCAGCTGAAGCTTTCTTT.

This CDR3 is CASSIEPQETQYF. Here the CDR3 DNA reads TGTGCCAGTAGTATTGAACCCCAAGAGACCCAGTACTTC. This chain joins TRBV19 and TRBJ2-5; D is undetermined. Deletions cut 3 bases from V and 1 base from J, with 6 bases between. The CDR3 spans 13 residues. In germline, CDR1 is LNHDA, CDR2 SQIVND (reference sequence).

This rearrangement joins TRBV20-1 to TRBJ1-1; D remains unclear. Deletions cut 7 bases from V and 2 bases from J, with 11 bases between. Germline values: CDR1 DFQATT, CDR2 SNEGSKA (reference sequence). The CDR3 has 12 residues. As DNA, the CDR3 is TGCAGTGGACCGCCGAGAAACACTGAAGCTTTCTTT. Residues: CSGPPRNTEAFF.

The J gene is TRBJ2-5, the V gene TRBV20-1; the D gene is possibly TRBD2 (7 bases). The CDR3 loop spans 12 amino acids. Trimming pared 6 bases from V and 6 bases from J, leaving 14 bases between. CDR1 is DFQATT, CDR2 SNEGSKA, per germline (reference sequence). The CDR3 loop is CSAAGGAQTQYF. CDR3 in DNA: TGCAGTGCAGCTGGGGGGGCGCAGACCCAGTACTTC.

This clonotype has just one count. This sequence joins TRBV18 and TRBJ1-1; the match to TRBD1 covers 10 bases. This CDR3 region has 15 residues. Germline V gene lookup returns CDR1 KGHSH and CDR2 LQKENI. With 2 bases clipped from V and 3 bases from J, the junction kept 3 bases outside the gene matches. CDR3 sequence reads: CASSPGTGEYTEAFF. CDR3 in DNA: TGTGCCAGCTCACCAGGGACAGGGGAGTACACTGAAGCTTTCTTT.

The chain recombines TRBV19 with TRBJ1-5; D is unclear. CDR1 and CDR2 (germline): LNHDA, SQIVND (reference sequence). CDR3 length equals 12 residues. The V end lost 3 bases, the J end lost 4 bases, and 4 bases lay between the germline ends. The CDR3 spells CASSMGNQPQHF. CDR3 DNA sequence: TGTGCCAGTAGTATGGGAAATCAGCCCCAGCATTTT.

The rearrangement joins TRBV29-1 to TRBJ2-7, with D perhaps TRBD2 (6 bases). The CDR3 is 14 residues long. Per germline, CDR1 SQVTM and CDR2 ANQGSEA. Trimming cost V 7 bases and J 6 bases, with 22 bases left between them. CDR3 amino acids: CSAGGRPPAGEQYF. CDR3 nucleotides: TGCAGCGCCGGGGGTAGACCTCCCGCCGGCGAGCAGTACTTC.

The V call is TRBV2, the J call TRBJ1-1; no definite D call. The V gene lost 3 bases and the J gene lost 7 bases, with 15 bases spanning the gap. The germline V gene has CDR1 SNHLY and CDR2 FYNNEI. This CDR3 contains 14 residues. The CDR3 region has the DNA TGTGCCAGCAGTGAGAACTGGTCGGGCGTTGAAGCTTTCTTT. It yields the protein CASSENWSGVEAFF.

The V and J genes are TRBV30 and TRBJ2-7; D is ambiguous. The CDR3 has 11 amino acids. The germline V and J ends were trimmed by 0 bases and 6 bases, with 6 bases remaining between them. CDR1 and CDR2 (germline): GTSNPN, SVGIG (reference sequence). The CDR3 loop reads CAWSVAAEQYF. The CDR3 coding sequence is TGTGCCTGGAGTGTTGCCGCCGAGCAGTACTTC. The full variable domain, with the rest looked up from reference TRBV30 and TRBJ2-7, is SQTIHQWPATLVQPVGSPLSLECTVEGTSNPNLYWYRQAAGRGLQLLFYSVGIGQISSEVPQNLSASRPQDRQFILSSKKLLLSDSGFYLCAWSVAAEQYFGPGTRLTVT.

In its sample, this clonotype was seen once. CDR3 loop: CASSTRQTNTEAFF. For the CDR3, the DNA is TGTGCCAGCAGCACTCGACAGACGAACACTGAAGCTTTCTTT. V and J are TRBV9 and TRBJ1-1, with D possibly matching TRBD1 (5 bases). Per germline, CDR1 SGDLS and CDR2 YYNGEE. This CDR3 spans 14 amino acids. V was cut by 4 bases and J by 1 base, with 11 bases left in between.

This chain uses TRBV20-1 with TRBJ2-5; TRBD2 might be the D (5 bases). This CDR3 has 15 amino acids. Germline V gene lookup returns CDR1 DFQATT and CDR2 SNEGSKA (reference sequence). Trimming shortened V by 1 base and J by 5 bases, and 17 bases separated the two germline ends. The CDR3 DNA is TGCAGTGCTAGAGTCGGACCGGGCCCGGGGGAGACCCAGTACTTC. Amino acid sequence: CSARVGPGPGETQYF.

The rearrangement uses TRBV25-1 and TRBJ1-2, with TRBD1 matching 8 bases. V lost 3 bases, J lost 8 bases, and 8 bases stayed unmatched. Germline V CDR1 and CDR2: MGHDK, SYGVNS. The CDR3 loop spans 14 amino acids. Here the CDR3 DNA reads TGTGCCAGCAGTGAGCGACACAGGGGGAAAGGCTACACCTTC. Translated, it gives CASSERHRGKGYTF.

The chain has TRBV29-1 and TRBJ1-2; 7 bases match TRBD1. V gave up 4 bases and J gave up 8 bases; unmatched junction bases: 4. Germline CDR1 reads SQVTM; CDR2 reads ANQGSEA. CDR3 length: 11 amino acids. In nucleotides, the CDR3 is TGCAGCGTTGGGACAGGTGGGGGCTACACCTTC. It codes for CSVGTGGGYTF. Supplemented by reference TRBV29-1 and TRBJ1-2, the full variable domain reads SAVISQKPSRDICQRGTSLTIQCQVDSQVTMMFWYRQQPGQSLTLIATANQGSEATYESGFVIDKFPISRPNLTFSTLTVSNMSPEDSSIYLCSVGTGGGYTFGSGTRLTVV.

V and J are TRBV12-3 or TRBV12-4 and TRBJ2-5; 7 positions agree with TRBD1. The CDR3 spans 15 residues. The trim removed 5 bases at V and 4 bases at J, leaving 10 bases unmatched. The CDR3 sequence: CASSQGQKIGETQYF. CDR3 nucleotides: TGTGCCAGCAGTCAGGGACAGAAGATCGGAGAGACCCAGTACTTC.